This is a list of T cell receptor beta chains from one sample in a study of vaccination and CD4 T cells after COVID-19. TCRdb used MiXCR to reprocess the PCR reads, holding one entry per CDR3 protein. The repertoire has 4,000 to 4,500 distinct CDR3 sequences, around two thirds of them found once; the top ten carry 30% to 45%. Their antigen targets remain unknown. Sequencing was performed on CD4+ T cells from blood, cultured in vitro. These receptors were collected from a human donor in good health. CDR3s include the opening cysteine and the closing phenylalanine or tryptophan. A D gene is named only where the DNA matches it firmly. Rows give clone size only sometimes, using once, few, many, or a class for an expanded clone.

J gene: TRBJ2-5
V gene: TRBV9
D gene: -
clone size: -
CDR3 DNA: TGTGCCAGCAGCGGCGCACAGGGAGAGACCCAGTACTTC
CDR3 protein: CASSGAQGETQYF

J gene: TRBJ2-5
V gene: TRBV20-1
D gene: -
clone size: -
CDR3 DNA: TGCAGTGCTAGGGGGGGTTTCGAGACCCAGTACTTC
CDR3 protein: CSARGGFETQYF

J gene: TRBJ2-7
V gene: TRBV6-2/TRBV6-3
D gene: TRBD1
clone size: once
CDR3 DNA: TGTGCCAGCAGTTACGGTGGCACCGGGACAGGGGCTTCCGAGCAGTACTTC
CDR3 protein: CASSYGGTGTGASEQYF

J gene: TRBJ2-2
V gene: TRBV2
D gene: TRBD2
clone size: -
CDR3 DNA: TGTGCCAGCAGTGTGCGGGGGGGCGACGGGGAGCTGTTTTTT
CDR3 protein: CASSVRGGDGELFF

J gene: TRBJ1-1
V gene: TRBV6-1
D gene: -
clone size: -
CDR3 DNA: TGTGCCAGCAGGCCAGCCGGGTCCCAGAACACTGAAGCTTTCTTT
CDR3 protein: CASRPAGSQNTEAFF

J gene: TRBJ1-2
V gene: TRBV2
D gene: -
clone size: few
CDR3 DNA: TGTGCCAGCAGTGAGGAAGGACCTTATGGCTACACCTTC
CDR3 protein: CASSEEGPYGYTF

J gene: TRBJ2-1
V gene: TRBV6-5
D gene: -
clone size: once
CDR3 DNA: TGTGCCAGCAGTTACGGGGGGCCGCTTAATGAGCAGTTCTTC
CDR3 protein: CASSYGGPLNEQFF

J gene: TRBJ1-5
V gene: TRBV20-1
D gene: TRBD1
clone size: -
CDR3 DNA: TGCAGTGCTAGAGTAGGGACAGGGGGTGCAAATCAGCCCCAGCATTTT
CDR3 protein: CSARVGTGGANQPQHF

J gene: TRBJ2-5
V gene: TRBV5-4
D gene: TRBD2
clone size: -
CDR3 DNA: TGTGCCAGCAGCCGACTAGCGGAAGAGACCCAGTACTTC
CDR3 protein: CASSRLAEETQYF

J gene: TRBJ1-1
V gene: TRBV12-3/TRBV12-4
D gene: -
clone size: large
CDR3 DNA: TGTGCCAGCAGTCCCACAGGGAGTACCCCTGAAGCTTTCTTT
CDR3 protein: CASSPTGSTPEAFF

J gene: TRBJ1-5
V gene: TRBV10-3
D gene: -
clone size: -
CDR3 DNA: TGTGCCACCCTGGACAGCCTCAGGTCTCAGCCCCAGCATTTT
CDR3 protein: CATLDSLRSQPQHF

J gene: TRBJ1-5
V gene: TRBV6-2/TRBV6-3
D gene: TRBD1
clone size: -
CDR3 DNA: TGTGCCAGCAGACAGGGGGCCCAGCCCCAGCATTTT
CDR3 protein: CASRQGAQPQHF

J gene: TRBJ1-2
V gene: TRBV6-2/TRBV6-3
D gene: -
clone size: few
CDR3 DNA: TGTGCCAGCACGGAGGGGACTGCAGGCTATGGCTACACCTTC
CDR3 protein: CASTEGTAGYGYTF

J gene: TRBJ1-2
V gene: TRBV4-1
D gene: TRBD1
clone size: -
CDR3 DNA: TGCGCCAGCAGCCGCTCCCATACACAGGGGGCTTGGGGCTACACCTTC
CDR3 protein: CASSRSHTQGAWGYTF

J gene: TRBJ2-5
V gene: TRBV7-2
D gene: TRBD2
clone size: -
CDR3 DNA: TGTGCCAGCAGCCCGAAAGCGGGAGCTCGAGAGACCCAGTACTTC
CDR3 protein: CASSPKAGARETQYF

J gene: TRBJ1-1
V gene: TRBV6-2/TRBV6-3
D gene: -
clone size: -
CDR3 DNA: TGTGCCAGCAGGCAAGCATCGAACACTGAAGCTTTCTTT
CDR3 protein: CASRQASNTEAFF

J gene: TRBJ2-3
V gene: TRBV15
D gene: -
clone size: -
CDR3 DNA: TGTGCCACCAGCAGAGATAAAGGGACACTCACAGATACGCAGTATTTT
CDR3 protein: CATSRDKGTLTDTQYF

J gene: TRBJ2-3
V gene: TRBV25-1
D gene: -
clone size: -
CDR3 DNA: TGTGCCAGCAAGGGAGCCGATACGCAGTATTTT
CDR3 protein: CASKGADTQYF

J gene: TRBJ2-2
V gene: TRBV2
D gene: TRBD1
clone size: -
CDR3 DNA: TGTGCCAGCAGGTCTACAGGGGCGAACACCGGGGAGCTGTTTTTT
CDR3 protein: CASRSTGANTGELFF

J gene: TRBJ2-5
V gene: TRBV28
D gene: -
clone size: -
CDR3 DNA: TGTGCCAGCAGTGAGACCAGGGCCCAAGAGACCCAGTACTTC
CDR3 protein: CASSETRAQETQYF

J gene: TRBJ2-5
V gene: TRBV20-1
D gene: -
clone size: once
CDR3 DNA: TGCAGTGCCTCCCAGGCGACTAGGGCGTACCAAGAGACCCAGTACTTC
CDR3 protein: CSASQATRAYQETQYF

J gene: TRBJ1-2
V gene: TRBV29-1
D gene: -
clone size: -
CDR3 DNA: TGCAGCGTCGGCAACAGGGTCGGCTACACCTTC
CDR3 protein: CSVGNRVGYTF

J gene: TRBJ1-2
V gene: TRBV20-1
D gene: -
clone size: -
CDR3 DNA: TGCAGTGCACGTTGGGACTATGGCTACACCTTC
CDR3 protein: CSARWDYGYTF

J gene: TRBJ1-5
V gene: TRBV20-1
D gene: -
clone size: few
CDR3 DNA: TGCAGTGCTTCTGGACGGAAGGGCAATCAGCCCCAGCATTTT
CDR3 protein: CSASGRKGNQPQHF

J gene: TRBJ1-1
V gene: TRBV5-6
D gene: -
clone size: -
CDR3 DNA: TGTGCCAGCAGCCCTACAGGGAGCACTGAAGCTTTCTTT
CDR3 protein: CASSPTGSTEAFF

J gene: TRBJ2-1
V gene: TRBV6-1
D gene: -
clone size: -
CDR3 DNA: TGTGCCAGCAGTCCTGACAGGCGGTACAATGAGCAGTTCTTC
CDR3 protein: CASSPDRRYNEQFF

J gene: TRBJ2-7
V gene: TRBV20-1
D gene: -
clone size: -
CDR3 DNA: TGCAGTGCTTTCCAAGACAGTACCTACGAGCAGTACTTC
CDR3 protein: CSAFQDSTYEQYF

J gene: TRBJ2-5
V gene: TRBV4-3
D gene: -
clone size: -
CDR3 DNA: TGCGCCAGCAGCCAAGATTACGGCACCAGGGAGACCCAGTACTTC
CDR3 protein: CASSQDYGTRETQYF

J gene: TRBJ2-2
V gene: TRBV5-4
D gene: TRBD2
clone size: -
CDR3 DNA: TGTGCCAGCAGCGTTGGACTAGCGGGGTTGACCGGGGAGCTGTTTTTT
CDR3 protein: CASSVGLAGLTGELFF

J gene: TRBJ2-7
V gene: TRBV7-6
D gene: TRBD1
clone size: few
CDR3 DNA: TGTGCCAGCAGCCACGGGACAGGGGGGAGGTACGAGCAGTACTTC
CDR3 protein: CASSHGTGGRYEQYF

J gene: TRBJ2-7
V gene: TRBV20-1
D gene: TRBD2
clone size: -
CDR3 DNA: TGCAGTGCTAGTCCCCTAGCGGGAAGCTCCTACGAGCAGTACTTC
CDR3 protein: CSASPLAGSSYEQYF